This T cell receptor (beta chain) was found in a study of blood T cell dynamics during melanoma immunotherapy. At the level of the study: Patients with metastatic melanoma got pembrolizumab or nivolumab-ipilimumab as first-line care.

Note on this clone: Its target is not known. Relative to the germline gene, one junction end is altered; a read error may explain this.

The method was immunoSEQ multiplex PCR; TCRdb's version includes in-frame clones alone and lacks a portion of them. The table has about 6,900 clones, around three quarters seen once. Noted time point: pre-treatment baseline. Blood was drawn before treatment and at week 3 after checkpoint blockade. Study-wide results and caveats: Disease-control patients' PBMC repertoires became either more clonal or more diverse at W3. Whether repertoire-driving clones were melanoma-specific could not be determined.

This CDR3 is built from 16 residues. From germline, CDR1 is SGHAT and CDR2 FQNNGV. The source of this sequence is a human donor with melanoma. V gene TRBV11-2 combines with J gene TRBJ1-3; the match to TRBD1 covers 9 bases. Specimen: blood, collected from a patient treated with checkpoint blockade. The CDR3 is CASSVEQGADGNTIYF. The DNA of the CDR3 is TGTGCCAGCAGCGTAGAACAGGGGGCGGATGGAAACACCATATATTTT.